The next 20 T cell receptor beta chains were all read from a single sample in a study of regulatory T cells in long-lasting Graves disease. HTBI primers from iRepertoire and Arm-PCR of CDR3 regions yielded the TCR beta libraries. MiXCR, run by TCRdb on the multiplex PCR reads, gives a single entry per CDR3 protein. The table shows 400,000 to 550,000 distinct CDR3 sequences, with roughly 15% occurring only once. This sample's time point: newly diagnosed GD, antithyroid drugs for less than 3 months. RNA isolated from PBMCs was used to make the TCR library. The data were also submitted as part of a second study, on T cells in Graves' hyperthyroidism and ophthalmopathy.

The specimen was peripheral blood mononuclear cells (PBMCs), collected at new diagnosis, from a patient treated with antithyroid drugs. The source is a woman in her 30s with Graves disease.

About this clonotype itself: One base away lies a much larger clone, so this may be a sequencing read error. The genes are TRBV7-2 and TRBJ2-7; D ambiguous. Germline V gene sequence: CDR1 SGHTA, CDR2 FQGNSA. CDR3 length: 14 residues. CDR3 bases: TGTGCCAGCAGCTTAGCATACAGAACCTACGAGCAGTCCTTC. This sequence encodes CASSLAYRTYEQSF.

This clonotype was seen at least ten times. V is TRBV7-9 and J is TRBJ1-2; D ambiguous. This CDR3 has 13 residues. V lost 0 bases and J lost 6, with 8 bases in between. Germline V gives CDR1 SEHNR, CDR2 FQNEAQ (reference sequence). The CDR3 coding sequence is TGTGCCAGCAGCTTAGCCCAGAGCAATGGCTACACCTTC. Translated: CASSLAQSNGYTF.

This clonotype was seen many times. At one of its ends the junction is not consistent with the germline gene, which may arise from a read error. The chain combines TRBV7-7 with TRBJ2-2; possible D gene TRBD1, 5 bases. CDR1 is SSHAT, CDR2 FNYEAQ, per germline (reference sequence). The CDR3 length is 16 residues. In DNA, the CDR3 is TGTGCTAGCAGCTTAGCAGGGTTGGCCTACACCGGGGAGCTGTTTTTT. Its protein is CASSLAGLAYTGELFF.

DNA of the CDR3: TGTGCCAGCGGAGACGACTCCTACAATGAGCAGTTCTTC. It specifies CASGDDSYNEQFF. V and J are TRBV6-1 and TRBJ2-1; the D is unclear. The V end was cut by 8 bases, the J end by 0 bases, with 8 bases between. Germline CDR1 MNHNS, CDR2 SASEGT. The CDR3 is 13 amino acids.

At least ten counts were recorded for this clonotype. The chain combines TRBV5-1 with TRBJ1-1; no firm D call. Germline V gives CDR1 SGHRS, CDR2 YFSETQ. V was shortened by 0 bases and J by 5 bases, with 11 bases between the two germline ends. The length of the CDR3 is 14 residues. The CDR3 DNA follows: TGCGCCAGCAGCTTGGCCCCGATAGGAACTGAAGCTTTCTTT. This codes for CASSLAPIGTEAFF.

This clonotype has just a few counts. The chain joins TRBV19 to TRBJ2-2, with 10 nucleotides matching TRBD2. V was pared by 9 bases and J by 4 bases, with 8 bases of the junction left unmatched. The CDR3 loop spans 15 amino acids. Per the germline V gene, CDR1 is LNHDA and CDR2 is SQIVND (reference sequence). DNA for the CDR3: TGTGCCAGCCTGCCGGGACTAGCGCCCACCGGGGAGCTGTTTTTT. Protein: CASLPGLAPTGELFF.

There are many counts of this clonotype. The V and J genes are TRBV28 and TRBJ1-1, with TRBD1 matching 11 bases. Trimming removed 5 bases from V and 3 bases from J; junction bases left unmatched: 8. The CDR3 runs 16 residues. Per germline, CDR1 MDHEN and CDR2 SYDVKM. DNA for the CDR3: TGTGCCAGCAGTCGGGGACAGGGGGTTAAGGACACTGAAGCTTTCTTT. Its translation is CASSRGQGVKDTEAFF. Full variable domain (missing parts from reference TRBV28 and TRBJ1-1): DVKVTQSSRYLVKRTGEKVFLECVQDMDHENMFWYRQDPGLGLRLIYFSYDVKMKEKGDIPEGYSVSREKKERFSLILESASTNQTSMYLCASSRGQGVKDTEAFFGQGTRLTVV.

CDR3 sequence: CASSWSGNYNEQFF. The CDR3 DNA reads as TGTGCCAGCAGTTGGAGCGGGAATTACAATGAGCAGTTCTTC. V gene TRBV6-5 combines with J gene TRBJ2-1, with TRBD2 matching 7 bases. Germline values: CDR1 MNHEY, CDR2 SVGAGI. The CDR3 extends over 14 amino acids. V gave up 4 bases and J gave up 4 bases; unmatched junction bases: 4.

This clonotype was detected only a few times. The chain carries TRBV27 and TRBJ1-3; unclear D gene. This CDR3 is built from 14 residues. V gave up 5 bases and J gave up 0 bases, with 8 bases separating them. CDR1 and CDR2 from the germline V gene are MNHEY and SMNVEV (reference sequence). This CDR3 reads CASSEASSGNTIYF. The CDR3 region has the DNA TGTGCCAGCAGTGAAGCAAGCTCTGGAAACACCATATATTTT.

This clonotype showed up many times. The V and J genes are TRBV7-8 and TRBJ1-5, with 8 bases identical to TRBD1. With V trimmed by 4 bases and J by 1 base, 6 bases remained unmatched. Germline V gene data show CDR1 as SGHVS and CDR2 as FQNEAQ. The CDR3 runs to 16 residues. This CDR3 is CASSSLGQESNQPQHF. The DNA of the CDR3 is TGTGCCAGCAGCTCCTTGGGACAGGAGAGCAATCAGCCCCAGCATTTT.

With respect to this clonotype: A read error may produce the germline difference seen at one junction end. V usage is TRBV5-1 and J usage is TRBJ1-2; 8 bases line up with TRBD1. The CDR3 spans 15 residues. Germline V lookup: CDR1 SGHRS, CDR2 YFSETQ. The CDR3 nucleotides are TGTGCCAGCAGCCCATGGACAGGGCGGATCTATGGCTACACCTTC. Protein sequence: CASSPWTGRIYGYTF.

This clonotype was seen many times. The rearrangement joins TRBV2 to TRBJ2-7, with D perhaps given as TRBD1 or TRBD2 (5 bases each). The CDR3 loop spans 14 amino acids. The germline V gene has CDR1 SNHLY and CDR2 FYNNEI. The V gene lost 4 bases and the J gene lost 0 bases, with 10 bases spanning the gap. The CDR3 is CASSVGAISYEQYF. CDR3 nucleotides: TGTGCCAGCAGTGTCGGGGCCATCTCCTACGAGCAGTACTTC.

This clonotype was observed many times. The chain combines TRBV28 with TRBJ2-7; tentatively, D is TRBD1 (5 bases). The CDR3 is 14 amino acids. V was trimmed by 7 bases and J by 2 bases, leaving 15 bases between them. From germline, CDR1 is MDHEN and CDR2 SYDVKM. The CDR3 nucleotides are TGTGCCAGCACGGGCAGGGCAAATACCTACGAGCAGTACTTC. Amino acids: CASTGRANTYEQYF.

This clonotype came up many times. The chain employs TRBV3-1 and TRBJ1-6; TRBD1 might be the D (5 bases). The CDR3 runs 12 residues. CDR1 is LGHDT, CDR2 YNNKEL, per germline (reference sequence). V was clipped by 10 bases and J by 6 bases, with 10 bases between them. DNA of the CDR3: TGTGCCACCGGGAGGGGTAATTCACCCCTCCACTTT. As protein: CATGRGNSPLHF.

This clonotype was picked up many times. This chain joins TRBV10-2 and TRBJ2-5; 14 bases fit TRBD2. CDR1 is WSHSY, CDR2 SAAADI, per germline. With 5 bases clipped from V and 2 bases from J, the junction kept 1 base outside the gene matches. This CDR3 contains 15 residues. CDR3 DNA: TGCGCCAGCAGTAGGACTAGCGGGGGGCAAGAGACCCAGTACTTC. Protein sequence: CASSRTSGGQETQYF.

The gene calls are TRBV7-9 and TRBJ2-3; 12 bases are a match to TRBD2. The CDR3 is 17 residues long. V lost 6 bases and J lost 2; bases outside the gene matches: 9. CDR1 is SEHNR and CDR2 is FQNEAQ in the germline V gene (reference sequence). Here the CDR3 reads CASRKRSSGRDTDTQYF. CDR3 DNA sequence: TGTGCCAGCAGGAAGAGGTCTAGCGGGAGGGACACAGATACGCAGTATTTT. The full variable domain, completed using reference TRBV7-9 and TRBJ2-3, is DTGVSQNPRHKITKRGQNVTFRCDPISEHNRLYWYRQTLGQGPEFLTYFQNEAQLEKSRLLSDRFSAERPKGSFSTLEIQRTEQGDSAMYLCASRKRSSGRDTDTQYFGPGTRLTVL.

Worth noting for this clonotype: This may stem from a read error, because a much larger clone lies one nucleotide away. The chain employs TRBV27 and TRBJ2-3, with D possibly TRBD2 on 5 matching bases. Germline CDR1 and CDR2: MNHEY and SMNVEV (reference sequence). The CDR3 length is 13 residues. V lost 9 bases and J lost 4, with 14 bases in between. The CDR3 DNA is TGTGCCAGTAGAGGGCCGGGCGCAGATACGCAGTATTTT. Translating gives CASRGPGADTQYF.

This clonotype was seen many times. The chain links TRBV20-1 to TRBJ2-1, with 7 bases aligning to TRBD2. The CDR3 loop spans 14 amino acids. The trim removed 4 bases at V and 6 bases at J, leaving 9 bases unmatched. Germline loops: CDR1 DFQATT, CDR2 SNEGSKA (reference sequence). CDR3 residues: CSAIRDYSSNEQFF. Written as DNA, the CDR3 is TGCAGTGCTATCCGGGACTACTCCAGCAATGAGCAGTTCTTC.

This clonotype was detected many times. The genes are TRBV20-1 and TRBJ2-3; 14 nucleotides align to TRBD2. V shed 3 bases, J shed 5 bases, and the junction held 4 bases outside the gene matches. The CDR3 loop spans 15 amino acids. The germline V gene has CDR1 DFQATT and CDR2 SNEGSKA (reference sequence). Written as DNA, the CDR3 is TGCAGTGCTAGGGCGGGACTAGCGGGAGAAGATACGCAGTATTTT. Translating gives CSARAGLAGEDTQYF.

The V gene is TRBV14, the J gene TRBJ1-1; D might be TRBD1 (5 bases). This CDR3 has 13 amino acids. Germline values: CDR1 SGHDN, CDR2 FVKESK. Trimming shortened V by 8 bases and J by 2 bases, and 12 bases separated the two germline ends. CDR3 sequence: CASQKGQNTEAFF. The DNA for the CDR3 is TGTGCCAGCCAAAAGGGGCAAAACACTGAAGCTTTCTTT.